This TCR beta chain was obtained from a study of OX40 agonist ivuxolimab in advanced cancers. Produced via immunoSEQ multiplex PCR; TCRdb's table is partial and in-frame only. There are about 67,000 clones in the sample; roughly 87% occur only once, and roughly 5% lies in the top ten. This CDR3 has 15 residues. V was trimmed by 5 bases and J by 3 bases, leaving 16 bases between them. CDR1 is SEHNR, CDR2 FQNEAQ, per germline (reference sequence). The gene calls are TRBV7-9 and TRBJ1-2; weak D call: TRBD1 (6 bases). This receptor was identified in an adult with an advanced solid tumor such as melanoma, head and neck, liver or kidney cancer. This specimen was CD4+ or CD8+ T cells sorted from blood, taken in a trial of the OX40 agonist ivuxolimab. The CDR3 coding sequence is TGTGCCAGCAGCCACCCTGGGAGGGGGGACTATGGCTACACCTTC. Protein: CASSHPGRGDYGYTF.